The clone carrying this TCR beta chain came up many times. Antigen: not known. This sample was included in a study of spatial heterogeneity in lung cancer. At the level of the study: Mean representation of each unique TCR and UMI combination in the raw reads exceeded nine occurrences.

V lost 1 base and J lost 0, with 8 bases in between. CDR1 and CDR2 (germline): MGHRA, YSYEKL. The CDR3 runs to 15 residues. Study-level points and caveats: How many expanded intratumoral alpha and beta TCRs were present tracked the tumor mutation count, which was a count of nonsynonymous mutations.

Individual TCR cDNA molecules each bore their own unique molecular identifier. TCRdb re-called the 5' RACE reads through MiXCR, storing one row per CDR3 protein. This table holds around 100,000 distinct CDR3 sequences, approximately 4% found once. The time point here: sample taken at primary tumor resection. The roughly 66 donors had untreated early-stage non-small cell lung cancer. The sequenced material consisted of unsorted whole RNA from tumor, nontumor lung or frozen PBMC. The V gene is TRBV4-1, the J gene TRBJ2-3; no reliable D call. This specimen consisted of lung tumor tissue, obtained at surgery. The origin of this receptor is a male donor with early-stage non-small cell lung cancer. CDR3 residues: CASSQVPGSTDTQYF. In DNA, the CDR3 is TGCGCCAGCAGCCAAGTCCCTGGTAGCACAGATACGCAGTATTTT.